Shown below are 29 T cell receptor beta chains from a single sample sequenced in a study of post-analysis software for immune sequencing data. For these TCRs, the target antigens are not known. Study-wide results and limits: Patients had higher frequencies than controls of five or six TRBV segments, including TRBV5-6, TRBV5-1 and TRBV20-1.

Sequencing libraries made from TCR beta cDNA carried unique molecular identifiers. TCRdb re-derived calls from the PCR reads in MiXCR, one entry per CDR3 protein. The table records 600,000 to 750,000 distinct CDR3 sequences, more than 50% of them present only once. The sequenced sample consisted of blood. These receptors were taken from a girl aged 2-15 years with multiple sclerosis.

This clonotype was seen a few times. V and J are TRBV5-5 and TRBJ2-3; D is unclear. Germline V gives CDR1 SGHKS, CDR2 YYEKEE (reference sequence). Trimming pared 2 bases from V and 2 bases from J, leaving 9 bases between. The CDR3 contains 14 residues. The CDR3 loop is CASSLLIPTDTQYF. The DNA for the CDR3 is TGTGCCAGCAGCTTACTCATCCCCACAGATACGCAGTATTTT.

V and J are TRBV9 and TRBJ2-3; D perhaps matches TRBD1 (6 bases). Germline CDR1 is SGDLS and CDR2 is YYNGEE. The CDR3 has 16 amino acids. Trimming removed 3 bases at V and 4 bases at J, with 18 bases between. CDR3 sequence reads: CASSGRQAEGADTQYF. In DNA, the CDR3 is TGTGCCAGCAGCGGACGACAGGCCGAAGGGGCAGATACGCAGTATTTT.

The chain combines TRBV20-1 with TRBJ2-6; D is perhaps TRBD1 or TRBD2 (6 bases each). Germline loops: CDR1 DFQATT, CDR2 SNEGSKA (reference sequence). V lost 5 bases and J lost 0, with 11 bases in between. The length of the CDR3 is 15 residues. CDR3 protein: CSASRGDSGANVLTF. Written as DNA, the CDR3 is TGCAGTGCTTCGAGGGGGGACTCTGGGGCCAACGTCCTGACTTTC.

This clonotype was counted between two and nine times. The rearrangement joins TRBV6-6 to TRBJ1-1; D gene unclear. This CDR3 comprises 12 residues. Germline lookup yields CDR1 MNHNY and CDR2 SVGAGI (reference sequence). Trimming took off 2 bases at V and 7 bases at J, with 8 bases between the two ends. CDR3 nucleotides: TGTGCCAGCAGTTACGGTAAGGGTGAAGCTTTCTTT. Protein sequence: CASSYGKGEAFF.

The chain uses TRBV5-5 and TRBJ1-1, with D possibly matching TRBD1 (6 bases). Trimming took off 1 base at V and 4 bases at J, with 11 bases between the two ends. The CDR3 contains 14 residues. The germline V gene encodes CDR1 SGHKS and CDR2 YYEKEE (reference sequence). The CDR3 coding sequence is TGTGCCAGCAGCTTGACAGGGTTGGGCACTGAAGCTTTCTTT. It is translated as CASSLTGLGTEAFF.

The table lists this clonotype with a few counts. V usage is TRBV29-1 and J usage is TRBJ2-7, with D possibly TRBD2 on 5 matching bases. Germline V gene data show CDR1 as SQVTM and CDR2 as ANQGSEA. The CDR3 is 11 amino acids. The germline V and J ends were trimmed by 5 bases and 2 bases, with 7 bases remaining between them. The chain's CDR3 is CSVSGAYEQYF. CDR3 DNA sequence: TGCAGCGTTTCCGGGGCCTACGAGCAGTACTTC.

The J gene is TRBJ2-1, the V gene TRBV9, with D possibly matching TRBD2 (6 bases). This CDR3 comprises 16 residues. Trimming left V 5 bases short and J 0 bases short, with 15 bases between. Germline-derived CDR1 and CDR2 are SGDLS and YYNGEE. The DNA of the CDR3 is TGTGCCAGCAGTATTAGCGGTCAAAGCTCCTACAATGAGCAGTTCTTC. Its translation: CASSISGQSSYNEQFF.

The CDR3 loop is CADRDGITDTQYF. The CDR3 DNA is TGTGCCGACCGGGACGGGATCACAGATACGCAGTATTTT. This sequence joins TRBV2 and TRBJ2-3; D assignment may be TRBD1 or TRBD2 (5 bases each). V was cut by 11 bases and J by 2 bases, with 14 bases left in between. CDR3 length: 13 amino acids. Germline values: CDR1 SNHLY, CDR2 FYNNEI.

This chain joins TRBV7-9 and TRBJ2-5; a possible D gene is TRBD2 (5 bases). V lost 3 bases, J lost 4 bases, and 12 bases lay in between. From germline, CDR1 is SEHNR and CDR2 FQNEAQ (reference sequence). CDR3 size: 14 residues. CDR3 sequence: CASSFPDEGETQYF. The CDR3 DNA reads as TGTGCCAGCAGCTTCCCCGACGAGGGAGAGACCCAGTACTTC.

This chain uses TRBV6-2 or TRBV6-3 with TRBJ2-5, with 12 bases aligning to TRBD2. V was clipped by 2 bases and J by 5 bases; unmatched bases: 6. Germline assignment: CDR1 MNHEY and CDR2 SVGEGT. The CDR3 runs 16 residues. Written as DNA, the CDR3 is TGTGCCAGCAGTTACGCGACTAGCGGGAGTGGGGAGACCCAGTACTTC. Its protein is CASSYATSGSGETQYF.

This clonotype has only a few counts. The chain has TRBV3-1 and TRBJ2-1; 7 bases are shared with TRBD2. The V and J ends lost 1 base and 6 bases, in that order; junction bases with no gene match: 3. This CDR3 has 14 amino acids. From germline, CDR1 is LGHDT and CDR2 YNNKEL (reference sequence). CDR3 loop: CASSQASGPNEQFF. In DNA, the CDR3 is TGTGCCAGCAGCCAAGCTAGCGGACCCAATGAGCAGTTCTTC.

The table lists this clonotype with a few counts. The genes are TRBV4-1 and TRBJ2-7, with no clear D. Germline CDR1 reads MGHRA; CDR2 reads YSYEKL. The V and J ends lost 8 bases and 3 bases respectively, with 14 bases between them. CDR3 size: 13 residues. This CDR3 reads CASARVLNYEQYF. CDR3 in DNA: TGCGCCAGCGCTAGGGTACTAAACTACGAGCAGTACTTC.

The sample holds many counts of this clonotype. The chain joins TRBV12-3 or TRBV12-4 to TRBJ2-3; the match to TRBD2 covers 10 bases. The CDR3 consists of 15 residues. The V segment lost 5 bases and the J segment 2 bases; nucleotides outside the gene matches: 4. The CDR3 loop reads CASSRGLAATDTQYF. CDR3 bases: TGTGCCAGCAGTCGCGGACTAGCGGCCACAGATACGCAGTATTTT.

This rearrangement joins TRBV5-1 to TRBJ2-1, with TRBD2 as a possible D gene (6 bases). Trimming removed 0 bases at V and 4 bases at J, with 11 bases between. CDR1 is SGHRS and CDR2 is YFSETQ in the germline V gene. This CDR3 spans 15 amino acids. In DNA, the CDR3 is TGCGCCAGCAGCTTGGGGCTCGGGGGATACAATGAGCAGTTCTTC. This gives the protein CASSLGLGGYNEQFF.

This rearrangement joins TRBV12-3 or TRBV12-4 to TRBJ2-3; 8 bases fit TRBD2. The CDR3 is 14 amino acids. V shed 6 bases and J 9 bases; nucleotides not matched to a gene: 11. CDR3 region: CASSRAGERDTQYF. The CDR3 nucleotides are TGTGCCAGCAGCCGAGCGGGGGAAAGGGACACGCAGTATTTT.

The CDR3 loop is CASRSRDSYEQYF. Written as DNA, the CDR3 is TGTGCCAGCAGGTCCCGCGATTCCTACGAGCAGTACTTC. The genes are TRBV6-5 and TRBJ2-7; the D is unclear. The CDR3 has 13 residues. The germline V and J ends were trimmed by 6 bases and 1 base, with 10 bases remaining between them. The V gene's germline CDR1 is MNHEY and CDR2 SVGAGI.

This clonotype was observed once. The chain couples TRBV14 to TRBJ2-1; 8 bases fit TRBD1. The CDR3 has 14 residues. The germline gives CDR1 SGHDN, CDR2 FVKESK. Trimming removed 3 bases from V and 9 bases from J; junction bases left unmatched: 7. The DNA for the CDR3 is TGTGCCAGCAGCCAGGGAACAGGGGGTGTTGAGCAGTTCTTC. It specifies CASSQGTGGVEQFF.

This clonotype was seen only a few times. The CDR3 region has the DNA TGTGCCACCAGTGATTTGCAGGGTGGGGGCAATCAGCCCCAGCATTTT. Its translation: CATSDLQGGGNQPQHF. V is TRBV24-1 and J is TRBJ1-5; perhaps TRBD1 as D (5 bases). Germline V lookup: CDR1 KGHDR, CDR2 SFDVKD. Deletions cut 0 bases from V and 2 bases from J, with 10 bases between. The CDR3 is 16 residues long.

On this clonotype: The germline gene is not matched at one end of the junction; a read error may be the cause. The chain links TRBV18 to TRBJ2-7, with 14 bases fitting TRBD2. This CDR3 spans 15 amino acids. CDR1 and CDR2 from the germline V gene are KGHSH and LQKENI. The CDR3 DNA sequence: TGTGCCAGCTCACCCGGGACTAGCGGGAGCCACGAACAGTACTTC. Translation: CASSPGTSGSHEQYF.

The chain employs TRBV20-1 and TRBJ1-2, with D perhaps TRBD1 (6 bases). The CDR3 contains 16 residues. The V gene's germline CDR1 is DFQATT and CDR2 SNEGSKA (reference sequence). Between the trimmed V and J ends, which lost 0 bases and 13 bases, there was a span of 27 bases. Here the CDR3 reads CSARDISGEGDTGCTF. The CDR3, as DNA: TGCAGTGCTAGAGATATTTCTGGAGAGGGTGATACAGGGTGCACCTTC.

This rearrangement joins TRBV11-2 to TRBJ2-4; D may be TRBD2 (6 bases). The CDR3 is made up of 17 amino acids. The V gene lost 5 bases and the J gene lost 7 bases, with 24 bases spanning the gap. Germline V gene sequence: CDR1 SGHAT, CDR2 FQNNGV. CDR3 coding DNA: TGTGCCAGCAGCCAAATGAGGAGCGTCGGGAGAATGAACATTCAGTACTTC. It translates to CASSQMRSVGRMNIQYF.

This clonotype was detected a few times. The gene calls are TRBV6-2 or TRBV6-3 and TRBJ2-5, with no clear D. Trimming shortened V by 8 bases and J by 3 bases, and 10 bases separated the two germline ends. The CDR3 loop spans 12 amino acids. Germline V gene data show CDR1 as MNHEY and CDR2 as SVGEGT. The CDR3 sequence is CASARSKETQYF. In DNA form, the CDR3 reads TGTGCCAGCGCGCGGTCCAAAGAGACCCAGTACTTC.

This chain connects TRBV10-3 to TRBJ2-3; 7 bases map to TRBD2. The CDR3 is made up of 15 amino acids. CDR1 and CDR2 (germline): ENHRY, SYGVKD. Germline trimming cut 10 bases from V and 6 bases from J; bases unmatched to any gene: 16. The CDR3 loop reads CATHSSSGLGDTQYF. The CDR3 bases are TGTGCCACGCATTCCTCTAGCGGCCTCGGGGATACGCAGTATTTT.

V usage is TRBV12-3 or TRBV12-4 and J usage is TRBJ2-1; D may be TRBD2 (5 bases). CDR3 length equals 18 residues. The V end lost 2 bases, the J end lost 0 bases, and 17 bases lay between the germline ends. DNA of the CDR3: TGTGCCAGCAGTTTAAGCAACCCGGGATCCGTCTCCTACAATGAGCAGTTCTTC. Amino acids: CASSLSNPGSVSYNEQFF.

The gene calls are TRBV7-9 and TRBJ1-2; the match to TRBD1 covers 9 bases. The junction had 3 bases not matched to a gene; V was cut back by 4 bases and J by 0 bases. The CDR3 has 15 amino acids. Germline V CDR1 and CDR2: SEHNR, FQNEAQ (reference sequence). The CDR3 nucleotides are TGTGCCAGCAGCTCCGGGACAGGGACTAACTATGGCTACACCTTC. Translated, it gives CASSSGTGTNYGYTF.

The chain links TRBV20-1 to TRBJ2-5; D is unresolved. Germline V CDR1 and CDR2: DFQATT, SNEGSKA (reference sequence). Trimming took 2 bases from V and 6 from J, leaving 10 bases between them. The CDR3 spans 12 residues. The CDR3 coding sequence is TGCAGTGCTAGAAGGGAAGCGCAGACCCAGTACTTC. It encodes CSARREAQTQYF.

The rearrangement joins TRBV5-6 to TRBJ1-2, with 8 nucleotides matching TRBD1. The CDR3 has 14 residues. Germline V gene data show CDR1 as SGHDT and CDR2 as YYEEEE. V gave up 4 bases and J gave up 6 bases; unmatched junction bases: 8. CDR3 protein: CASSASDRVHGYTF. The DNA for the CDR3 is TGTGCCAGCAGCGCGTCGGACAGGGTCCATGGCTACACCTTC.

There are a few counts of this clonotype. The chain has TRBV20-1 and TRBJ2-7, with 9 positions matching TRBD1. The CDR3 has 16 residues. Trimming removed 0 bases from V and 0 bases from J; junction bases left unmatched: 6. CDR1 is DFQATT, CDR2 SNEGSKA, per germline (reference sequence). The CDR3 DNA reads TGCAGTGCTAGAGATTTTACAGGGGGCGCCTCCTACGAGCAGTACTTC. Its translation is CSARDFTGGASYEQYF.

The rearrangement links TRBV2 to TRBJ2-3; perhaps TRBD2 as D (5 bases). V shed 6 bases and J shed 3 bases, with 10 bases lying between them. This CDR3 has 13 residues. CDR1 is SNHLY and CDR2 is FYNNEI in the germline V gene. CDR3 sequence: CASRVGGTDTQYF. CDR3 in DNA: TGTGCCAGCAGGGTTGGAGGAACAGATACGCAGTATTTT.